This record looks at one T cell receptor (beta chain) sequence and its context. Deletions cut 7 bases from V and 7 bases from J, with 16 bases between. The V gene's germline CDR1 is SQVTM and CDR2 ANQGSEA. The CDR3 runs 12 residues. TCRdb re-analysed the RT-PCR reads in MiXCR, keeping a single row per CDR3 protein. The sample records about 680,000 distinct CDR3 sequences, 12% to 15% being singletons. This TCR came from a female donor in good health, serving as a healthy control. The V gene is TRBV29-1, the J gene TRBJ1-1; D not resolved. Source material: memory CD4+ T cells from blood. The CDR3 coding sequence is TGCAGCGCCACCGCAATCAGGAGTGAAGCTTTCTTT. It yields the protein CSATAIRSEAFF.